Reported below is one T cell receptor (beta chain). Its matching antigen is unknown. These data come from a study of cytomegalovirus exposure and HLA in healthy donors. Germline V lookup: CDR1 SGHTA, CDR2 FQGNSA. J gave up 0 bases and V 5 bases, and 6 bases lay outside the gene matches. The CDR3 totals 17 residues. Findings and caveats of the study: Rarity characterized most TCR sequences, yet some public TCRs appeared in many donors.

Some clones are missing from TCRdb's copy, which holds only in-frame ones; the method was immunoSEQ multiplex PCR. The sample lists under 250,000 clones, approximately 87% seen once, with 5.5% to 7% in the top ten. This chain uses TRBV7-2 with TRBJ2-7; 14 bases match TRBD2. Material: PBMCs. This receptor was identified in a woman younger than 35 in good health and CMV-seronegative. CDR3 amino acids: CASSTGLAGVSSYEQYF. The CDR3 region has the DNA TGTGCCAGCAGCACGGGACTAGCGGGAGTGAGCTCCTACGAGCAGTACTTC.